The 18 T cell receptor beta chains given below trace back to one sample, sequenced in a study of patients and donors after allogeneic stem cell transplantation. MiXCR was run by TCRdb on the RT-PCR reads, yielding one entry per CDR3 protein. The data contain 920,000 or so distinct CDR3 sequences, more than 15% of them singletons. The specimen sequenced was blood, either unsorted or a sorted T cell fraction (not recorded which). These receptors all stem from a human donor who was either an allogeneic HSCT recipient or a stem cell or donor lymphocyte infusion donor (not recorded which). It is not recorded whose cells these are; they may come from a transplant donor.

This rearrangement joins TRBV29-1 to TRBJ1-2; 8 positions agree with TRBD1. Germline lookup yields CDR1 SQVTM and CDR2 ANQGSEA. The V and J ends lost 4 bases and 0 bases, in that order; junction bases with no gene match: 10. The CDR3 covers 16 residues. CDR3 DNA: TGCAGCGTTGTAGGCGGACAGGGTGGATCTAACTATGGCTACACCTTC. Its translation is CSVVGGQGGSNYGYTF.

The CDR3 nucleotides read TGTGCCAGTAGTATCTACAGGGGGAGTTCGAACACCGGGGAGCTGTTTTTT. Residues: CASSIYRGSSNTGELFF. The J gene is TRBJ2-2, the V gene TRBV19; 8 nucleotides align to TRBD1. Per the germline V gene, CDR1 is LNHDA and CDR2 is SQIVND (reference sequence). This CDR3 contains 17 residues. The ends lost 3 bases at V and 0 bases at J; junction bases unmatched: 6.

This clonotype occurred a few times. This chain uses TRBV15 with TRBJ1-1; 7 nucleotides align to TRBD1. CDR3 length: 13 residues. Germline V gene sequence: CDR1 LNHNV, CDR2 YYDKDF (reference sequence). V gave up 3 bases and J gave up 11 bases; unmatched junction bases: 9. The CDR3 region is CATSSPTGIGAFF. The CDR3, as DNA: TGTGCCACCAGCAGCCCGACAGGGATTGGTGCTTTCTTT.

The chain has TRBV20-1 and TRBJ1-3; D remains ambiguous. Germline loops: CDR1 DFQATT, CDR2 SNEGSKA (reference sequence). The V gene lost 0 bases and the J gene lost 0 bases, with 12 bases spanning the gap. There are 16 residues in the CDR3. The CDR3 DNA follows: TGCAGTGCTAGAGATAAAGGAGCCGGCTCTGGAAACACCATATATTTT. This codes for CSARDKGAGSGNTIYF.

With regard to this clonotype: With a much larger clone just one base away, this may be a read error. V gene TRBV29-1 combines with J gene TRBJ2-1; D possibly corresponds to TRBD1 (5 bases). This CDR3 is built from 14 residues. Trimming removed 4 bases at V and 9 bases at J, with 19 bases between. The V gene's germline CDR1 is SQVTM and CDR2 ANQGSEA. The CDR3 loop reads CSVVLRQFGSEQFF. The CDR3 DNA follows: TGCAGCGTTGTGTTAAGACAGTTTGGCAGTGAGCAGTTCTTC.

This sequence joins TRBV7-8 and TRBJ2-7; possible D gene TRBD2, 7 bases. Germline values: CDR1 SGHVS, CDR2 FQNEAQ. The CDR3 sequence is 16 residues long. With 8 bases removed from V and 2 bases from J, the gap between germline ends came to 22 bases. CDR3 in DNA: TGTGCCAGCTCAGTAGGGGGGAGGGCTTCTCCCTACGAGCAGTACTTC. Translating gives CASSVGGRASPYEQYF.

J is TRBJ2-2 and V is TRBV3-1; D is uncertain. The CDR3 consists of 14 residues. Trimming cost V 0 bases and J 7 bases, with 9 bases left between them. In germline, CDR1 is LGHDT, CDR2 YNNKEL (reference sequence). CDR3 in amino acids: CASSQDPADGELFF. DNA for the CDR3: TGTGCCAGCAGCCAAGACCCAGCAGACGGGGAGCTGTTTTTT.

The V gene is TRBV11-2, the J gene TRBJ2-1; possibly TRBD1 or TRBD2 for D (5 bases each). The CDR3 runs to 13 residues. With 5 bases removed from V and 9 bases from J, the gap between germline ends came to 14 bases. Looked up from germline, CDR1 is SGHAT and CDR2 is FQNNGV. CDR3 coding DNA: TGTGCCAGCAGCCAAGGGCCTGGGGGTGAGCAGTTCTTC. Protein sequence: CASSQGPGGEQFF.

This chain connects TRBV7-8 to TRBJ1-4, with 9 nucleotides matching TRBD1. The length of the CDR3 is 17 residues. The J segment lost 8 bases and the V segment lost 4 bases, leaving 14 bases of the junction unmatched. Germline CDR1 is SGHVS and CDR2 is FQNEAQ. As DNA, the CDR3 is TGTGCCAGCAGCTCCAGGGACAGGGTGGCCCGTTGGGAAAAACTGTTTTTT. Translation gives CASSSRDRVARWEKLFF.

In its sample, this clonotype was seen a few times. The rearrangement joins TRBV18 to TRBJ2-1; 11 positions agree with TRBD2. The CDR3 consists of 16 residues. V was clipped by 5 bases and J by 5 bases; unmatched bases: 8. CDR1 KGHSH and CDR2 LQKENI come from the germline V gene. CDR3 nucleotide sequence: TGTGCCAGCTCATATGGACTAGCGGGTCCTGACAATGAGCAGTTCTTC. Translating gives CASSYGLAGPDNEQFF.

This clonotype was seen a handful of times. The chain links TRBV2 to TRBJ1-2; D possibly corresponds to TRBD1 (6 bases). Germline V lookup: CDR1 SNHLY, CDR2 FYNNEI. CDR3 length: 15 amino acids. Trimming removed 5 bases from V and 4 bases from J, with 17 bases in between. The DNA for the CDR3 is TGTGCCAGCAGTTTCACAGGGAATGAAGGCTATGGCTACACCTTC. It translates to CASSFTGNEGYGYTF.

The genes are TRBV24-1 and TRBJ1-5; the D gene is possibly TRBD1 (6 bases). Germline V gene data show CDR1 as KGHDR and CDR2 as SFDVKD. V was cut by 5 bases and J by 3 bases, with 16 bases left in between. The CDR3 is made up of 16 amino acids. The CDR3 is CATSGAGAWSNQPQHF. The CDR3, as DNA: TGTGCCACCAGTGGGGCGGGGGCCTGGTCCAATCAGCCCCAGCATTTT.

This chain links TRBV4-2 with TRBJ2-7; possible D gene TRBD1, 6 bases. The CDR3 sequence is 15 residues long. Trimming removed 4 bases at V and 6 bases at J, with 19 bases between. Germline V gene sequence: CDR1 LGHNA, CDR2 YNFKEQ. The CDR3 here is CASSRGETGLGEQYF. The CDR3 coding sequence is TGTGCCAGCAGCCGAGGCGAAACAGGGCTCGGCGAGCAGTACTTC.

This clonotype came up many times. The chain carries TRBV4-1 and TRBJ2-2; 7 bases are a match to TRBD1. CDR3 size: 17 residues. Per the germline V gene, CDR1 is MGHRA and CDR2 is YSYEKL. Germline trimming cut 0 bases from V and 0 bases from J; bases unmatched to any gene: 4. The CDR3 reads CASSQDQDRANTGELFF. CDR3 coding DNA: TGCGCCAGCAGCCAAGATCAAGACAGGGCGAACACCGGGGAGCTGTTTTTT.

This clonotype was found a few times. The chain employs TRBV6-1 and TRBJ2-7; D unclear. Per the germline V gene, CDR1 is MNHNS and CDR2 is SASEGT. The CDR3 extends over 14 amino acids. With 2 bases removed from V and 4 bases from J, the gap between germline ends came to 12 bases. The CDR3 nucleotides are TGTGCCAGCAGTGAATTGTCGGCCACGTACGAGCAGTACTTC. This codes for CASSELSATYEQYF.

This clonotype was seen only a few times. The chain uses TRBV20-1 and TRBJ2-7, with 9 bases aligning to TRBD1. Germline V gives CDR1 DFQATT, CDR2 SNEGSKA (reference sequence). There are 13 residues in the CDR3. V gave up 3 bases and J gave up 3 bases; unmatched junction bases: 3. The CDR3, as DNA: TGCAGTGCTAGGGACAGGGGAAACTACGAGCAGTACTTC. Translating gives CSARDRGNYEQYF.

V and J are TRBV20-1 and TRBJ1-1; D uncertain. The CDR3 covers 13 residues. Germline V lookup: CDR1 DFQATT, CDR2 SNEGSKA (reference sequence). V was trimmed by 4 bases and J by 6 bases, leaving 15 bases between them. CDR3 sequence (DNA): TGCAGTGCTACCCCGGGGTTTAACCCTGAAGCTTTCTTT. Protein product: CSATPGFNPEAFF.

This sequence joins TRBV4-2 and TRBJ2-7, with TRBD1 matching over 8 bases. CDR3 length: 15 residues. Per the germline V gene, CDR1 is LGHNA and CDR2 is YNFKEQ. With V trimmed by 0 bases and J by 5 bases, 6 bases remained unmatched. The CDR3 is CASSQEWTGSNEQYF. The DNA of the CDR3 is TGTGCCAGCAGCCAAGAGTGGACAGGGTCGAACGAGCAGTACTTC.